The following is a T cell receptor (beta chain) sequence with its context. This record comes from a study of blood T cell repertoires in COVID-19. CDR3 length equals 16 residues. V lost 4 bases and J lost 3, with 19 bases in between. Looked up from germline, CDR1 is SGDLS and CDR2 is YYNGEE. Original processing notes: Reference gene primers were amplified, and this amplification served to estimate nucleated cell counts. Profiled with immunoSEQ multiplex PCR; TCRdb holds only in-frame clones, not every one. V, J and clone size derive from that table, while D and trimming were established from the DNA sequence. The table records some 110,000 clones, about 85% of them present only once.

This clonotype was sampled from a man in his forties with acute or convalescent COVID-19. The chain couples TRBV9 to TRBJ1-1, with D unclear. The sequenced sample consisted of peripheral blood. CDR3 loop: CASSPQGGVGDTEAFF. CDR3 DNA sequence: TGTGCCAGCAGCCCCCAAGGAGGAGTCGGCGACACTGAAGCTTTCTTT.